Sequencing of this T cell receptor beta chain was carried out in a study of Ad26.COV2.S vaccination and SARS-CoV-2 variants (dated by TCRdb to the early 2020s). Background for the entire study: TCRbeta repertoire sequencing served as the tool for gauging how specific and how broad the SARS-CoV-2-reactive T cell receptors were following Ad26.COV2.S vaccination. A total of some 30 samples were included in the TCR-sequenced set, comprising around 19 Ad26.COV2.S vaccine recipients, 5 placebo recipients and 8 SARS-CoV-2 convalescent individuals. What the study reported, not specific to this receptor: Non-spike TCR breadth was comparable between vaccine and placebo recipients, consistent with the vaccine containing only spike. After vaccination, substantial breadth of spike-specific CD8+ and CD4+ T cell responses was reported. The authors noted that the TCR breadth and depth analyses may have underestimated total T cell responses. Higher spike-specific TCR breadth was observed in Ad26.COV2.S recipients than in placebo recipients (P = 0.0014).

Sequences MRHNA (CDR1) and SNTAGT (CDR2) are obtained from the germline V gene. The junction shows trimming of 0 bases on V and 7 bases on J, and the gene matches do not reach 6 bases of it. The CDR3 spans 16 residues, from the cysteine through the phenylalanine. Only the CDR3 portion is preserved as DNA: 48 bases, with reading frame beginning at the first base. Comments on this clone: The antigen this receptor binds is unknown. No qualities accompany the bases; no much larger clone lies one base away.

The immunoSEQ Assay was used to sequence TCRbeta CDR3 regions. After extraction, genomic DNA underwent amplification by bias-controlled multiplex PCR, followed by high-throughput sequencing. As for the original processing: To quantify the absolute abundance of each unique TCRbeta CDR3 region, sequences were collapsed and filtered. T cell fraction was estimated by normalizing TCRbeta template counts to usable DNA, with usable DNA measured through amplification of reference genes found in all nucleated cells. Repertoire TCRs were annotated as SARS-CoV-2-specific when V gene, CDR3 amino acid sequence and J gene were exactly matched to a known reactive TCR set. The reference SARS-CoV-2 TCR set came from MIRA and was filtered for enrichment in COVID-19-positive ImmuneCODE repertoires, removing public or cross-reactive TCRs. Based on the MIRA antigens, annotated TCRs were further analysed at the level of specific ORF or position within ORF. Breadth was defined as annotated unique rearrangements over total unique productive rearrangements; depth was the summed frequency of those rearrangements. Two-sided Wilcoxon rank-sum tests were applied when comparing TCR breadth between groups. TCRdb provides this immuneACCESS table in a form limited to in-frame rearrangements. Some clones are lacking; in checked studies, under half of them reflect an unresolved V gene, and why the rest are absent is not known. The V and J calls and clone size come from that table; D and trimming were worked out from the DNA. For this sample there are about 350,000 clones; about 91% appear just once. 3.9% of the sample goes to the ten largest clones.

The sample's time point label is to be understood as: individuals recovered from natural SARS-CoV-2 infection. Sequenced here: peripheral blood, sampled after recovery from COVID-19. This clonotype originated in a human donor who had recovered from COVID-19. The V and J genes are TRBV6-4 and TRBJ1-6, with 7 junctional bases fitting TRBD1. The bases read TGTGCCAGCAGTGACTCCCGACAGGGAAGGAATTCACCCCTCCACTTT. Protein translation: CASSDSRQGRNSPLHF.